These 16 T cell receptor beta chains originate from one sample sequenced in a study of beta chain features in type 1 diabetes (dated by TCRdb to between 2018 and 2020). The receptor library was made with the immunoSEQ multiplex PCR assay. The entire amount of isolated RNA was reverse transcribed using the High Capacity cDNA Reverse Transcription Kit, so the sequenced TCRB transcripts were expressed ones. TCRdb limited this immuneACCESS table to in-frame rearrangements with V and J called. A share of clones is missing; checked studies link under half to unresolved V genes, and the rest is unexplained. The sample table lists some 410,000 clones, over 9.5% of them with a count of one. The ten most abundant clones make up approximately 0.05% of the sample. Specimen: naive CD4+ T cells from blood. This specimen's cell subset or site label, interpreted: true naive CD4+ T cells. The source is a woman between 18 and 29 years old in good health.

The CDR3 DNA follows: TGTGCCAGCAGCTTAGGACAGGGCAGTAGGAATGAGCAGTTCTTC. Residues: CASSLGQGSRNEQFF. V gene TRBV7-2 combines with J gene TRBJ2-1; 7 bases fit TRBD1. Trimming removed 1 base from V and 7 bases from J; junction bases left unmatched: 7. Germline V gives CDR1 SGHTA, CDR2 FQGNSA. This CDR3 has 15 residues.

The chain employs TRBV14 and TRBJ2-7, with 10 bases lining up with TRBD2. CDR1 and CDR2 (germline): SGHDN, FVKESK. Trimming took 4 bases from V and 2 from J; bases not matched to a gene: 5. This CDR3 contains 15 residues. CDR3: CASSRSGTSAYEQYF. CDR3 sequence (DNA): TGTGCCAGCAGCCGGAGCGGGACTAGCGCCTACGAGCAGTACTTC.

The J gene is TRBJ1-6, the V gene TRBV5-1; no definite D call. V was cut by 3 bases and J by 5 bases, with 18 bases left in between. Germline V gene lookup returns CDR1 SGHRS and CDR2 YFSETQ. The CDR3 extends over 17 amino acids. For the CDR3, the DNA is TGCGCCAGCAGCTATGCACAGCTCCCTGGAAATAATTCACCCCTCCACTTT. This translates into CASSYAQLPGNNSPLHF.

The J gene is TRBJ2-2, the V gene TRBV14; the D is unclear. Trimming took off 3 bases at V and 0 bases at J, with 11 bases between the two ends. The CDR3 loop spans 16 amino acids. Germline-derived CDR1 and CDR2 are SGHDN and FVKESK. In nucleotides, the CDR3 is TGTGCCAGCAGCCAGGATTGGGCCTCGAACACCGGGGAGCTGTTTTTT. Translated, it gives CASSQDWASNTGELFF.

This clone has a handful of counts. This rearrangement joins TRBV7-2 to TRBJ2-3; D remains unclear. The CDR3 covers 12 residues. Trimming pared 1 base from V and 9 bases from J, leaving 8 bases between. Germline V gene lookup returns CDR1 SGHTA and CDR2 FQGNSA. The CDR3 DNA is TGTGCCAGCAGCTTAGAAGGTGGAACGCAGTATTTT. This gives the protein CASSLEGGTQYF.

The chain employs TRBV5-1 and TRBJ2-2, with D unclear. CDR3 length equals 16 residues. Per the germline V gene, CDR1 is SGHRS and CDR2 is YFSETQ. The ends were cut back, 3 bases at V and 3 bases at J, with 15 bases in the middle. Here the CDR3 reads CASSYLFVADTGELFF. The CDR3 DNA follows: TGCGCCAGCAGCTACCTTTTCGTAGCAGACACCGGGGAGCTGTTTTTT.

This clone was seen only a few times. This rearrangement joins TRBV5-1 to TRBJ2-5, with 7 bases aligning to TRBD1. V was clipped by 4 bases and J by 1 base; unmatched bases: 10. CDR1 and CDR2 (germline): SGHRS, YFSETQ. The CDR3 consists of 16 residues. CDR3 residues: CASSRRQGRSQETQYF. DNA of the CDR3: TGCGCCAGCAGCCGAAGACAGGGTCGGAGCCAAGAGACCCAGTACTTC.

The V and J genes are TRBV4-3 and TRBJ2-3; weak D call: TRBD2 (5 bases). This CDR3 has 14 residues. V was clipped by 4 bases and J by 4 bases, with 12 bases between them. The V gene's germline CDR1 is LGHNA and CDR2 YSLEER. CDR3 coding DNA: TGCGCCAGCAGCCGGGGAGATCTGGCAGATACGCAGTATTTT. It codes for CASSRGDLADTQYF.

V is TRBV7-2 and J is TRBJ1-3; D is uncertain. V was trimmed by 4 bases and J by 3 bases, leaving 7 bases between them. This CDR3 is 13 amino acids long. Germline V gene sequence: CDR1 SGHTA, CDR2 FQGNSA. Here the CDR3 reads CASSSSYGNTIYF. Written as DNA, the CDR3 is TGTGCCAGCAGCTCCTCATATGGAAACACCATATATTTT.

V usage is TRBV7-9 and J usage is TRBJ2-5; D is unclear. The CDR3 spans 16 residues. Trimming left V 1 base short and J 5 bases short, with 17 bases between. Germline-derived CDR1 and CDR2 are SEHNR and FQNEAQ (reference sequence). CDR3 bases: TGTGCCAGCAGCTTAGTTGTTTTGACGGATGGGGAGACCCAGTACTTC. It yields the protein CASSLVVLTDGETQYF.

The V gene is TRBV29-1, the J gene TRBJ1-1, with D tentatively TRBD1 (6 bases). Germline assignment: CDR1 SQVTM and CDR2 ANQGSEA. V was shortened by 6 bases and J by 0 bases, with 11 bases between the two germline ends. The CDR3 is 13 residues long. CDR3 nucleotide sequence: TGCAGCGTGAGGGGGGTTCTGAACACTGAAGCTTTCTTT. Protein product: CSVRGVLNTEAFF.

This chain uses TRBV18 with TRBJ2-1, with 11 bases lining up with TRBD1. The length of the CDR3 is 15 residues. Germline CDR1 and CDR2: KGHSH and LQKENI. V dropped 6 bases and J dropped 6; count of bases not matched to a gene: 7. CDR3 amino acids: CASSRVGTGGNEQFF. The CDR3 DNA follows: TGTGCCAGCTCCCGTGTCGGGACAGGGGGCAATGAGCAGTTCTTC.

A few counts support this clone. The chain joins TRBV29-1 to TRBJ1-2; possibly TRBD1 for D (5 bases). The CDR3 sequence is 14 residues long. Germline lookup yields CDR1 SQVTM and CDR2 ANQGSEA. The ends were cut back, 8 bases at V and 0 bases at J, with 16 bases in the middle. The CDR3: CSTLVGQTNYGYTF. As DNA, the CDR3 is TGCAGCACCCTGGTGGGGCAAACTAACTATGGCTACACCTTC.

V gene TRBV29-1 combines with J gene TRBJ2-2; 7 bases fit TRBD2. This CDR3 comprises 16 residues. The germline CDR1 and CDR2 sequences are SQVTM and ANQGSEA. With V trimmed by 1 base and J by 3 bases, 8 bases remained unmatched. CDR3 amino acids: CSVEVEGLKHTGELFF. The CDR3 region has the DNA TGCAGCGTTGAAGTTGAGGGACTAAAACACACCGGGGAGCTGTTTTTT.

J is TRBJ2-7 and V is TRBV15; D is perhaps TRBD2 (5 bases). Between the trimmed V and J ends, which lost 4 bases and 5 bases, there was a span of 9 bases. Germline assignment: CDR1 LNHNV and CDR2 YYDKDF (reference sequence). The CDR3 spans 12 residues. The CDR3 spells CATSKFGNEQYF. In nucleotides, the CDR3 is TGTGCCACCAGCAAATTCGGGAACGAGCAGTACTTC.

V gene TRBV10-3 combines with J gene TRBJ2-1; a possible D gene is TRBD2 (6 bases). Trimming shortened V by 5 bases and J by 5 bases, and 13 bases separated the two germline ends. The V gene's germline CDR1 is ENHRY and CDR2 SYGVKD. The CDR3 contains 14 residues. The CDR3 region is CAISRYSGDNEQFF. The DNA for the CDR3 is TGTGCCATCAGTAGATACTCGGGGGACAATGAGCAGTTCTTC.